The 2 T cell receptor beta chains below were found in one sample sequenced in a study of technical replicates of blood from a handful of donors. This table comes from immunoSEQ multiplex PCR, and its TCRdb copy is limited to in-frame clones, with some not included. The table includes about 94,000 clones, nearly 97% detected once. The sample consisted of T cells isolated from PBMCs. The source of these receptors is a human donor in good health.

The genes are TRBV7-3 and TRBJ2-2; 7 bases line up with TRBD2. The V and J ends lost 5 bases and 6 bases, in that order; junction bases with no gene match: 3. The length of the CDR3 is 13 residues. Looked up from germline, CDR1 is SGHTA and CDR2 is FQGTGA. CDR3 DNA: TGTGCCAGCAGCGCGGGGGTTCCCGGGGAGCTGTTTTTT. Translating gives CASSAGVPGELFF.

This sequence joins TRBV10-2 and TRBJ1-3; D may be TRBD1 (5 bases). In germline, CDR1 is WSHSY, CDR2 SAAADI. V was shortened by 3 bases and J by 3 bases, with 18 bases between the two germline ends. The CDR3 consists of 17 residues. In nucleotides, the CDR3 is TGCGCCAGCAGTGATTTGACAGCTTTCTTTTATGGAAACACCATATATTTT. Translation: CASSDLTAFFYGNTIYF.